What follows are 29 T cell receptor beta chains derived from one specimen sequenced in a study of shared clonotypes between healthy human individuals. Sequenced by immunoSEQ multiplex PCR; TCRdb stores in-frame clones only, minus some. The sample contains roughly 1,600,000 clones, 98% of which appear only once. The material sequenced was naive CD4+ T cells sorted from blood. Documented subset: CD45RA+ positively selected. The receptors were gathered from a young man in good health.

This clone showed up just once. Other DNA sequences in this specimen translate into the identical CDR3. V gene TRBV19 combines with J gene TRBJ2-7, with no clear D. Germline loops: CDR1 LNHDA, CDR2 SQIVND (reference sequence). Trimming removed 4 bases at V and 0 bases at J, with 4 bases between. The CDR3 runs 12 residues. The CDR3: CASSTDSYEQYF. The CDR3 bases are TGTGCCAGTAGTACGGACTCCTACGAGCAGTACTTC.

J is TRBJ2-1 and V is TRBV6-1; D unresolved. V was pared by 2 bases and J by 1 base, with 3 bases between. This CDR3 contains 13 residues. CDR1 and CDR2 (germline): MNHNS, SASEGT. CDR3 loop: CASSEKSYNEQFF. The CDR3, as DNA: TGTGCCAGCAGTGAAAAATCCTACAATGAGCAGTTCTTC.

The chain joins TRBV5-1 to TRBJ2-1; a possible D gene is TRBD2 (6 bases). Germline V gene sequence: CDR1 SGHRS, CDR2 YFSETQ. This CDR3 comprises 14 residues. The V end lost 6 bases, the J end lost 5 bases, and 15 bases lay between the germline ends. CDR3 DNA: TGCGCCAGCAAGGACCCCACGGGAGACAATGAGCAGTTCTTC. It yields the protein CASKDPTGDNEQFF.

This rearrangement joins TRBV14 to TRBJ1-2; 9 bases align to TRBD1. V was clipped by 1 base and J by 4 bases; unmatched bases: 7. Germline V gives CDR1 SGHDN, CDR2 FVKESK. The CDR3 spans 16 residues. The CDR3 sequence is CASSQGWTGVGYGYTF. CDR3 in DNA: TGTGCCAGCAGCCAAGGTTGGACAGGGGTTGGCTATGGCTACACCTTC. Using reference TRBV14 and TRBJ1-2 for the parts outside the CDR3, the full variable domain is EAGVTQFPSHSVIEKGQTVTLRCDPISGHDNLYWYRRVMGKEIKFLLHFVKESKQDESGMPNNRFLAERTGGTYSTLKVQPAELEDSGVYFCASSQGWTGVGYGYTFGSGTRLTVV.

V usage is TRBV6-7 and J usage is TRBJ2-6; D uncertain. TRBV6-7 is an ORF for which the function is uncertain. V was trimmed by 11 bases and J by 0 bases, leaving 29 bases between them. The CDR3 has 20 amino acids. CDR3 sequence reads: CACHGPVGCGKNSGANVLTF. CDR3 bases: TGTGCCTGCCACGGTCCCGTAGGGTGCGGCAAAAACTCTGGGGCCAACGTCCTGACTTTC.

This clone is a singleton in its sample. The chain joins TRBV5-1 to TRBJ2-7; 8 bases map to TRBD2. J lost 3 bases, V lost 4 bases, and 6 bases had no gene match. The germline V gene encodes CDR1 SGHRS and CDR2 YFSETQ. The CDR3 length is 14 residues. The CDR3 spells CASSLSGIYYEQYF. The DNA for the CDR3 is TGCGCCAGCAGCCTTAGCGGGATTTACTACGAGCAGTACTTC.

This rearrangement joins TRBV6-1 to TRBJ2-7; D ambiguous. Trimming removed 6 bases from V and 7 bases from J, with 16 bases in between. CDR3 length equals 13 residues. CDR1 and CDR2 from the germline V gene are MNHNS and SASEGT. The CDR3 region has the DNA TGTGCCAGCAGGAAGGACGCCGTCTGGGAGCAGTACTTC. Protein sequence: CASRKDAVWEQYF.

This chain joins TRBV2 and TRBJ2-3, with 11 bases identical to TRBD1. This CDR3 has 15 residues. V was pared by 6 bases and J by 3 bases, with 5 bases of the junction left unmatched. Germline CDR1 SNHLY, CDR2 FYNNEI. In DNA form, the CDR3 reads TGTGCCAGCAGCCGCGGGACAGGGGGGACAGATACGCAGTATTTT. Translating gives CASSRGTGGTDTQYF.

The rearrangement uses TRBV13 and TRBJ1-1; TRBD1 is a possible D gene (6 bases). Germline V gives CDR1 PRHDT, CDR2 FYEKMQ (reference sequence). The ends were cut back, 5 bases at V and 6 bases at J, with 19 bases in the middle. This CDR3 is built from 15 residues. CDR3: CASSQLQGRVAEAFF. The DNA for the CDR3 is TGTGCCAGCAGCCAATTACAGGGTCGGGTCGCTGAAGCTTTCTTT. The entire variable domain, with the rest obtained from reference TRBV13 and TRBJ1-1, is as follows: AAGVIQSPRHLIKEKRETATLKCYPIPRHDTVYWYQQGPGQDPQFLISFYEKMQSDKGSIPDRFSAQQFSDYHSELNMSSLELGDSALYFCASSQLQGRVAEAFFGQGTRLTVV.

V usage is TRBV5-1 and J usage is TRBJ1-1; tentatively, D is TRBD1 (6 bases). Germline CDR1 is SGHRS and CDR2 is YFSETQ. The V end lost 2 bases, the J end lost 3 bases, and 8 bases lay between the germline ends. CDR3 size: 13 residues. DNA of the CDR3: TGCGCCAGCAGCTTTAACAGGGACACTGAAGCTTTCTTT. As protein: CASSFNRDTEAFF. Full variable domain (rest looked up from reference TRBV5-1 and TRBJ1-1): KAGVTQTPRYLIKTRGQQVTLSCSPISGHRSVSWYQQTPGQGLQFLFEYFSETQRNKGNFPGRFSGRQFSNSRSEMNVSTLELGDSALYLCASSFNRDTEAFFGQGTRLTVV.

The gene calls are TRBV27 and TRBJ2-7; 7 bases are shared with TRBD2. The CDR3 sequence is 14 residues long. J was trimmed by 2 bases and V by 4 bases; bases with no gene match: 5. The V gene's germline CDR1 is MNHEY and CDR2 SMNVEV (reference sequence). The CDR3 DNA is TGTGCCAGCAGTTCTCTAGCGGCAACCTACGAGCAGTACTTC. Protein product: CASSSLAATYEQYF.

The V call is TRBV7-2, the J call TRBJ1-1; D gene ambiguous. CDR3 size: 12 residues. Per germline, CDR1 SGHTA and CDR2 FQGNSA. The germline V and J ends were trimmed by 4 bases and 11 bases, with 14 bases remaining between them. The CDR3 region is CASSSLDSNAFF. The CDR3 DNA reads TGTGCCAGCAGCTCTCTTGATTCGAACGCTTTCTTT.

This CDR3 reads CASSLDIWDSYNEQFF. In nucleotides, the CDR3 is TGTGCCAGCAGCTTAGATATTTGGGACTCCTACAATGAGCAGTTCTTC. The rearrangement joins TRBV7-2 to TRBJ2-1; D is uncertain. The CDR3 loop spans 16 amino acids. The V and J ends lost 1 base and 0 bases respectively, with 10 bases between them. Germline V gives CDR1 SGHTA, CDR2 FQGNSA. Drawing the rest from reference TRBV7-2 and TRBJ2-1, the complete variable domain is GAGVSQSPSNKVTEKGKDVELRCDPISGHTALYWYRQSLGQGLEFLIYFQGNSAPDKSGLPSDRFSAERTGGSVSTLTIQRTQQEDSAVYLCASSLDIWDSYNEQFFGPGTRLTVL.

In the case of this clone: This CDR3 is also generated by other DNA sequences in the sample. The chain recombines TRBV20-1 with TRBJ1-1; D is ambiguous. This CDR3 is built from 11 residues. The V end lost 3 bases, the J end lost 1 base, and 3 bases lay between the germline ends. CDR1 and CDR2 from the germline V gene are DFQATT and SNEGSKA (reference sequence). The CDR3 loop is CSASWNTEAFF. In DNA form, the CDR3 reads TGCAGTGCTAGCTGGAACACTGAAGCTTTCTTT.

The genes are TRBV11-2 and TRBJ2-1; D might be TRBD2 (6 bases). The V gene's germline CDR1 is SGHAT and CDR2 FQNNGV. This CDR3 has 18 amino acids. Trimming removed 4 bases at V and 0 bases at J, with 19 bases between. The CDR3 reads CASSYWVGGRSSYNEQFF. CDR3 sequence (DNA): TGTGCCAGCAGCTATTGGGTGGGGGGACGGAGCTCCTACAATGAGCAGTTCTTC.

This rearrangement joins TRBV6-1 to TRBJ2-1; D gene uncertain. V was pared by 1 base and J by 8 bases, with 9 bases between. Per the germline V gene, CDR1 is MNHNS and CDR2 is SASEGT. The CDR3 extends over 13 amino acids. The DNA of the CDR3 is TGTGCCAGCAGTGAAGGCCCGGGCCATGAGCAGTTCTTC. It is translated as CASSEGPGHEQFF.

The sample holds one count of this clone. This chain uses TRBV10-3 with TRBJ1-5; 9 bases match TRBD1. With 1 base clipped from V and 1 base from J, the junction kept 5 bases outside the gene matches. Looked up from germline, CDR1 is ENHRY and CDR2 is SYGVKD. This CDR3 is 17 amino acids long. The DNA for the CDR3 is TGTGCCATCAGTGAGTGGGCCGGGACAGGGAGCAATCAGCCCCAGCATTTT. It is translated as CAISEWAGTGSNQPQHF.

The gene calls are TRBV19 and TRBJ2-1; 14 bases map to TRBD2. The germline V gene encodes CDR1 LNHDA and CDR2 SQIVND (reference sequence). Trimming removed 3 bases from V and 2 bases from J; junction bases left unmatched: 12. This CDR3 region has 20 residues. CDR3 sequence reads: CASSMPTSGRAISTYNEQFF. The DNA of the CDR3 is TGTGCCAGTAGTATGCCGACTAGCGGGAGGGCCATTTCTACCTACAATGAGCAGTTCTTC.

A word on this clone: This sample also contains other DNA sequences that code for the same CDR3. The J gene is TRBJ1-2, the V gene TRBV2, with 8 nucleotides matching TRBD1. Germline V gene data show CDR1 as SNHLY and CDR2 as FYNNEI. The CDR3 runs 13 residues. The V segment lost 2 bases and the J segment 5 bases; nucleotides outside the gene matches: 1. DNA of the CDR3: TGTGCCAGCAGTGAAAGACAGGGGTATGGCTACACCTTC. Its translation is CASSERQGYGYTF.

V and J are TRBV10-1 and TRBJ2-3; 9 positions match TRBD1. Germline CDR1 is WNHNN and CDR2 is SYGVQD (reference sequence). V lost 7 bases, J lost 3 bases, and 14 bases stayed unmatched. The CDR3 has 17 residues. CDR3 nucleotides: TGCGCCAGCACCCCCCCTCCCGGACAGGGGAGGACAGATACGCAGTATTTT. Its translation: CASTPPPGQGRTDTQYF.

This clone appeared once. CDR3 region: CASSIRGGTLNEKLFF. DNA of the CDR3: TGTGCCAGTAGTATCAGGGGCGGGACACTAAATGAAAAACTGTTTTTT. The chain joins TRBV19 to TRBJ1-4; D might be TRBD1 (6 bases). Germline values: CDR1 LNHDA, CDR2 SQIVND (reference sequence). Trimming took 3 bases from V and 5 from J, leaving 16 bases between them. The CDR3 has 16 residues.

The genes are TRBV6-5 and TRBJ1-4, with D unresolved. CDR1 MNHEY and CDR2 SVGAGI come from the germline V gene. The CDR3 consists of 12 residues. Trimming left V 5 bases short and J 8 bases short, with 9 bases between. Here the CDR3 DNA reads TGTGCCAGCAGTCCCGAGAGAGAAAAACTGTTTTTT. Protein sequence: CASSPEREKLFF.

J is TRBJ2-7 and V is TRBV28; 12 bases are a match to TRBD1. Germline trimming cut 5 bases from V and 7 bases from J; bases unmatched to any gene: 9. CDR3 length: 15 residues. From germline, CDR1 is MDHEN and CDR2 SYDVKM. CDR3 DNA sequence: TGTGCCAGCAGTCAGAGGGACAGGGGGCTTGGAGAGCAGTACTTC. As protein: CASSQRDRGLGEQYF.

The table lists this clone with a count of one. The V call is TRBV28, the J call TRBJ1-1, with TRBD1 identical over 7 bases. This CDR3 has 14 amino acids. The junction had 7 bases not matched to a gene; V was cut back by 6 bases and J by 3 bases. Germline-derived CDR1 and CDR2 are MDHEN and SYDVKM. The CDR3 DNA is TGTGCCAGCAGCAGGGGGGACGGTTACACTGAAGCTTTCTTT. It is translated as CASSRGDGYTEAFF. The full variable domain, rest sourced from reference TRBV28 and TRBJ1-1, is DVKVTQSSRYLVKRTGEKVFLECVQDMDHENMFWYRQDPGLGLRLIYFSYDVKMKEKGDIPEGYSVSREKKERFSLILESASTNQTSMYLCASSRGDGYTEAFFGQGTRLTVV.

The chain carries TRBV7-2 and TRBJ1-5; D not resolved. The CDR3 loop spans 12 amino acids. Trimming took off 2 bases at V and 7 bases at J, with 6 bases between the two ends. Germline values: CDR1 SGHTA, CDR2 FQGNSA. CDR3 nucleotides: TGTGCCAGCAGCTTAATGGGACAGCCCCAGCATTTT. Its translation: CASSLMGQPQHF. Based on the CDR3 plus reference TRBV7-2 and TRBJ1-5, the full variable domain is GAGVSQSPSNKVTEKGKDVELRCDPISGHTALYWYRQSLGQGLEFLIYFQGNSAPDKSGLPSDRFSAERTGGSVSTLTIQRTQQEDSAVYLCASSLMGQPQHFGDGTRLSIL.

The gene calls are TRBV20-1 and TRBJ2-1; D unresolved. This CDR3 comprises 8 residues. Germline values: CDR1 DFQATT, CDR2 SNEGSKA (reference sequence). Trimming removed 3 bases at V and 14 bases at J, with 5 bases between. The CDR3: CSASDKFF. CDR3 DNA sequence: TGCAGTGCTAGCGACAAGTTCTTC.

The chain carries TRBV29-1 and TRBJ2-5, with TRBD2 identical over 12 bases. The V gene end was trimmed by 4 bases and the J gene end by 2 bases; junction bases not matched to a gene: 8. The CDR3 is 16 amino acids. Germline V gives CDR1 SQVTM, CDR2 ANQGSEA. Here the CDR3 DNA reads TGCAGCGTTGTTCGTGGGACTAGCGGGTTTCAAGAGACCCAGTACTTC. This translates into CSVVRGTSGFQETQYF. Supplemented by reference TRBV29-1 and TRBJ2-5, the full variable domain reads SAVISQKPSRDICQRGTSLTIQCQVDSQVTMMFWYRQQPGQSLTLIATANQGSEATYESGFVIDKFPISRPNLTFSTLTVSNMSPEDSSIYLCSVVRGTSGFQETQYFGPGTRLLVL.

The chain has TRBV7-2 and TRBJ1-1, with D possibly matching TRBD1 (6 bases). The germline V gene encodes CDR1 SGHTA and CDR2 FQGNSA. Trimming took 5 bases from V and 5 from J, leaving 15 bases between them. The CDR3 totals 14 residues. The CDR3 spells CASSPDRGVTEAFF. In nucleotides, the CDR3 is TGTGCCAGCAGCCCGGACAGAGGGGTTACTGAAGCTTTCTTT.

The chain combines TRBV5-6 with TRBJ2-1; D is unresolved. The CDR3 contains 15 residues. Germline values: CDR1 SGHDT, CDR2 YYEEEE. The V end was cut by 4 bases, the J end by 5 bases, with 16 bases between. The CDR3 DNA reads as TGTGCCAGCAGCGCATACCGGCAGTGGGACAATGAGCAGTTCTTC. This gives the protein CASSAYRQWDNEQFF.